The clone carrying this TCR beta chain was detected only a few times. No antigen is known for it. This record belongs to a study of T cells in Graves' hyperthyroidism and ophthalmopathy. Diagnosing involved the use of clinical symptoms, serum thyroxine and TRAb, thyroid ultrasound and orbital computed tomography. Researchers took RNA transcripts and amplified the TCR beta CDR3 regions from them. HTBI primers drove first-round RT-PCR of the TCR CDR3. MiXCR was run by TCRdb on the multiplex PCR reads, yielding one entry per CDR3 protein. In the table there are 500,000 to 550,000 distinct CDR3 sequences, 15% to 20% of which are singletons. J gave up 0 bases and V 6 bases, and 20 bases lay outside the gene matches. The germline V gene has CDR1 DFQATT and CDR2 SNEGSKA (reference sequence). CDR3 length: 19 amino acids. Findings of the study overall: The authors' 13 V-J model separated ophthalmopathy from stable hyperthyroidism. The majority of expanded thyroid clonotypes above 0.001 also appeared in blood.

The specimen sequenced was blood. This receptor was obtained from a man in his forties with Graves' ophthalmopathy. The rearrangement joins TRBV20-1 to TRBJ2-4, with 7 positions matching TRBD2. This chain's CDR3 is CSATDARLAPDLAKNIQYF. Written as DNA, the CDR3 is TGCAGTGCCACGGACGCCCGACTAGCCCCAGACCTAGCCAAAAACATTCAGTACTTC.